Shown below are 20 T cell receptor beta chains from a single sample sequenced in a study of T cell responses to AZD1222 COVID-19 vaccine. Only in-frame clones appear in the TCRdb table, and some are missing; sequencing was by immunoSEQ multiplex PCR. The repertoire holds 110,000 to 150,000 clones, more than 80% seen once, with roughly 1.7% in the top ten. The source was peripheral blood, collected on day 0 of AZD1222 vaccination. The source is an adult in good health.

V gene TRBV12-3 or TRBV12-4 combines with J gene TRBJ2-1; D uncertain. The CDR3 sequence is 12 residues long. Trimming stripped 3 bases from V and 7 bases from J, with 7 bases between. CDR3 loop: CASSFRRNEQFF. The CDR3 DNA sequence: TGTGCCAGCAGTTTTCGTCGGAATGAGCAGTTCTTC.

This clone has only one observation. CDR3 in amino acids: CAWRASGAYGYTF. CDR3 in DNA: TGTGCCTGGAGGGCTTCCGGGGCCTATGGCTACACCTTC. The rearrangement joins TRBV30 to TRBJ1-2; tentatively, D is TRBD1 (5 bases). The length of the CDR3 is 13 residues. V was cut by 3 bases and J by 4 bases, with 12 bases left in between. Germline lookup yields CDR1 GTSNPN and CDR2 SVGIG (reference sequence). The full variable domain, its missing parts supplied by reference TRBV30 and TRBJ1-2, is SQTIHQWPATLVQPVGSPLSLECTVEGTSNPNLYWYRQAAGRGLQLLFYSVGIGQISSEVPQNLSASRPQDRQFILSSKKLLLSDSGFYLCAWRASGAYGYTFGSGTRLTVV.

The chain joins TRBV4-1 to TRBJ2-2; D is undetermined. CDR3 length: 16 residues. Germline assignment: CDR1 MGHRA and CDR2 YSYEKL. Trimming left V 1 base short and J 4 bases short, with 13 bases between. The CDR3 DNA reads TGCGCCAGCAGCCAAGGGTCATGGCGTCTCACCGGGGAGCTGTTTTTT. It yields the protein CASSQGSWRLTGELFF.

This clone is a singleton in its sample. The chain combines TRBV5-1 with TRBJ1-4; D ambiguous. The CDR3 extends over 15 amino acids. The germline V and J ends were trimmed by 1 base and 7 bases, with 14 bases remaining between them. Germline CDR1 is SGHRS and CDR2 is YFSETQ. CDR3: CASSLTAPAVEKLFF. CDR3 nucleotide sequence: TGCGCCAGCAGCTTGACGGCCCCCGCGGTTGAAAAACTGTTTTTT.

The chain is built from TRBV18 and TRBJ2-3; a possible D gene is TRBD2 (5 bases). Trimming stripped 5 bases from V and 4 bases from J, with 22 bases between. CDR1 and CDR2 from the germline V gene are KGHSH and LQKENI. This CDR3 has 17 residues. CDR3 amino acids: CASSSYSEPTSPDTQYF. Written as DNA, the CDR3 is TGTGCCAGCTCATCCTACTCGGAACCAACTAGTCCAGATACGCAGTATTTT.

This clone turned up a few times. The chain combines TRBV7-3 with TRBJ2-1; D may be TRBD1 or TRBD2 (5 bases each). This CDR3 spans 16 amino acids. V lost 1 base, J lost 0 bases, and 10 bases lay in between. CDR1 and CDR2 (germline): SGHTA, FQGTGA. The CDR3 DNA is TGTGCCAGCAGCTTAAGGGGACCAAGCTCCTACAATGAGCAGTTCTTC. It codes for CASSLRGPSSYNEQFF. The whole variable domain, remainder taken from reference TRBV7-3 and TRBJ2-1, is GAGVSQTPSNKVTEKGKYVELRCDPISGHTALYWYRQSLGQGPEFLIYFQGTGAADDSGLPNDRFFAVRPEGSVSTLKIQRTERGDSAVYLCASSLRGPSSYNEQFFGPGTRLTVL.

This clone was recorded once. The chain employs TRBV24-1 and TRBJ2-7, with 14 bases matching TRBD2. Looked up from germline, CDR1 is KGHDR and CDR2 is SFDVKD. J lost 7 bases, V lost 4 bases, and 11 bases had no gene match. The CDR3 totals 17 residues. CDR3 nucleotides: TGTGCCACCAGTGACCGGACTAGCGGGAGGCACCCTTCGGAGCAGTACTTC. Protein product: CATSDRTSGRHPSEQYF.

This chain links TRBV10-2 with TRBJ2-3, with D tentatively TRBD1 or TRBD2 (5 bases each). Germline V gene sequence: CDR1 WSHSY, CDR2 SAAADI. The germline V and J ends were trimmed by 7 bases and 1 base, with 12 bases remaining between them. The CDR3 is 14 residues long. Written as DNA, the CDR3 is TGCGCCAGCAACTCCTTGGGGGGCACAGATACGCAGTATTTT. Its protein is CASNSLGGTDTQYF.

This chain uses TRBV19 with TRBJ2-1; TRBD1 might be the D (5 bases). Trimming removed 0 bases from V and 8 bases from J, with 20 bases in between. This CDR3 spans 17 amino acids. In germline, CDR1 is LNHDA, CDR2 SQIVND (reference sequence). The CDR3 coding sequence is TGTGCCAGTAGTATAGATGGGGCTCCGACCCATTCCGATGAGCAGTTCTTC. Translating gives CASSIDGAPTHSDEQFF.

The rearrangement links TRBV2 to TRBJ2-7; D could derive from TRBD1 or TRBD2 (5 bases each). The CDR3 sequence is 13 residues long. V was trimmed by 6 bases and J by 4 bases, leaving 13 bases between them. Germline V gene data show CDR1 as SNHLY and CDR2 as FYNNEI. CDR3 nucleotides: TGTGCCAGCAGATCGATGAGGGGTTACGAGCAGTACTTC. Translating gives CASRSMRGYEQYF.

V is TRBV15 and J is TRBJ1-4; no reliable D call. Deletions cut 5 bases from V and 0 bases from J, with 13 bases between. This CDR3 has 16 residues. Germline CDR1 and CDR2: LNHNV and YYDKDF (reference sequence). The CDR3, as DNA: TGTGCCACCAGCGCCTACAAGTTACCAACTAATGAAAAACTGTTTTTT. Its translation is CATSAYKLPTNEKLFF.

This clone was picked up one time. V gene TRBV6-5 combines with J gene TRBJ1-2, with TRBD1 identical over 8 bases. CDR3 length: 16 amino acids. With V trimmed by 3 bases and J by 5 bases, 11 bases remained unmatched. Germline assignment: CDR1 MNHEY and CDR2 SVGAGI. CDR3 region: CASSYAARTGGYGYTF. The CDR3 DNA sequence: TGTGCCAGCAGTTATGCGGCTCGTACAGGGGGTTATGGCTACACCTTC.

The chain links TRBV7-9 to TRBJ1-3; D may be TRBD1 (6 bases). The CDR3 covers 15 residues. The germline V and J ends were trimmed by 6 bases and 2 bases, with 14 bases remaining between them. CDR1 SEHNR and CDR2 FQNEAQ come from the germline V gene (reference sequence). The CDR3, as DNA: TGTGCCAGCAGTCGACTAGAGGGGGCTGGAAACACCATATATTTT. Protein sequence: CASSRLEGAGNTIYF.

This chain joins TRBV30 and TRBJ2-1; 12 bases map to TRBD2. Unmatched junction bases numbered 5, after V lost 1 base and J lost 4 bases. The length of the CDR3 is 16 residues. CDR1 is GTSNPN, CDR2 SVGIG, per germline (reference sequence). The CDR3 DNA is TGTGCCTGGAGTGCCCGGACTAGCGGGGTATACAATGAGCAGTTCTTC. Amino acids: CAWSARTSGVYNEQFF.

V and J are TRBV7-3 and TRBJ1-1; D may be TRBD1 (5 bases). V was cut by 5 bases and J by 1 base, with 8 bases left in between. Germline CDR1 is SGHTA and CDR2 is FQGTGA. The CDR3 length is 13 residues. As DNA, the CDR3 is TGTGCCAGCAGCCTCGACAGGAACACTGAAGCTTTCTTT. Translation gives CASSLDRNTEAFF.

V gene TRBV28 combines with J gene TRBJ2-2; D is unresolved. The CDR3 is made up of 14 amino acids. Trimming took 6 bases from V and 4 from J, leaving 12 bases between them. In germline, CDR1 is MDHEN, CDR2 SYDVKM. This CDR3 is CASSLAGSTGELFF. Here the CDR3 DNA reads TGTGCCAGCAGCCTGGCAGGATCCACCGGGGAGCTGTTTTTT.

CDR3 amino acids: CASRPPRVSGNTIYF. The CDR3 nucleotides are TGTGCCAGCCGACCGCCTCGAGTCTCTGGAAACACCATATATTTT. This sequence joins TRBV5-6 and TRBJ1-3; no clear D gene. CDR1 is SGHDT and CDR2 is YYEEEE in the germline V gene. The CDR3 has 15 amino acids. The V gene lost 7 bases and the J gene lost 0 bases, with 14 bases spanning the gap.

The rearrangement uses TRBV6-5 and TRBJ2-7, with D possibly being TRBD1 or TRBD2 (5 bases each). V was shortened by 6 bases and J by 4 bases, with 19 bases between the two germline ends. The V gene's germline CDR1 is MNHEY and CDR2 SVGAGI. This CDR3 spans 15 amino acids. The DNA of the CDR3 is TGTGCCAGCAGAATACTCCGGGACCCTTCTTACGAGCAGTACTTC. Amino acid sequence: CASRILRDPSYEQYF.

The chain employs TRBV7-9 and TRBJ1-3; no clear D gene. Trimming took 5 bases from V and 0 from J, leaving 14 bases between them. Germline CDR1 and CDR2: SEHNR and FQNEAQ (reference sequence). This CDR3 contains 16 residues. This CDR3 reads CASSLWGSGSGNTIYF. The CDR3 nucleotides read TGTGCCAGCAGCCTGTGGGGATCCGGCTCTGGAAACACCATATATTTT.

The chain has TRBV3-1 (or the pseudogene TRBV3-2) and TRBJ1-4; D is uncertain. V lost 4 bases and J lost 4, with 4 bases in between. The CDR3 runs 12 residues. Germline V gene sequence: CDR1 LGHDT, CDR2 YNNKEL (reference sequence). CDR3: CASSLSNEKLFF. As DNA, the CDR3 is TGTGCCAGCAGCCTCAGTAATGAAAAACTGTTTTTT.